Listed below are T cell receptor beta chains from one sample, sequenced in a study of response to subunit inactivated influenza vaccine. A single record per CDR3 protein comes from TCRdb applying MiXCR to the RT-PCR reads. The data contain around 790,000 distinct CDR3 sequences, roughly 20% of them singletons. The sample consisted of PBMCs from blood, taken about 5 days after vaccination. Receptor source: a man aged 45-60 years who received an inactivated influenza vaccine. Each CDR3 is given with its conserved first and last residue. The D gene is left open where the match is weak. Part of the rows lack a size; the others show once, few, many or a class for expanded clones.

d_call clone_size j_call cdr3_length v_call cdr3_aa cdr3_nt
. . TRBJ2-1 14 TRBV5-5 CASSLSLGDNEQFF TGTGCCAGCAGCTTGTCACTAGGGGACAATGAGCAGTTCTTC
TRBD1 . TRBJ1-5 15 TRBV7-9 CASSSGQGAIQPQHF TGTGCCAGCAGCAGTGGACAGGGGGCGATTCAGCCCCAGCATTTT
. few TRBJ2-3 14 TRBV7-2 CASSKQGIADTQYF TGTGCCAGCAGCAAACAGGGAATTGCAGATACGCAGTATTTT
TRBD1 . TRBJ2-6 19 TRBV6-2/TRBV6-3 CASSFRDRGPFSGANVLTF TGTGCCAGCAGTTTCCGTGACAGGGGGCCTTTTTCTGGGGCCAACGTCCTGACTTTC
TRBD2 many TRBJ2-3 16 TRBV20-1 CSAGGLGQIWTDTQYF TGCAGTGCCGGCGGACTAGGTCAGATCTGGACAGATACGCAGTATTTT
. many TRBJ1-1 12 TRBV12-3/TRBV12-4 CASRWGSTEAFF TGTGCCAGCAGGTGGGGGAGTACTGAAGCTTTCTTT
TRBD2 . TRBJ2-7 16 TRBV15 CATSRGVAGVAYEQYF TGTGCCACCAGCAGAGGGGTAGCGGGAGTAGCCTACGAGCAGTACTTC
. few TRBJ2-3 13 TRBV2 CASSELAWDTQYF TGTGCCAGCAGTGAATTGGCCTGGGATACGCAGTATTTT
TRBD2 few TRBJ2-7 13 TRBV20-1 CSAVAGGAYEQYF TGCAGTGCCGTAGCGGGAGGGGCCTACGAGCAGTACTTC
. few TRBJ2-1 16 TRBV9 CASSVATTVTYNEQFF TGTGCCAGCAGCGTAGCTACAACGGTCACCTACAATGAGCAGTTCTTC
TRBD2 . TRBJ2-5 15 TRBV29-1 CSATLGGGTQETQYF TGCAGCGCCACCCTTGGGGGGGGTACTCAAGAGACCCAGTACTTC
TRBD1 . TRBJ2-5 16 TRBV5-1 CASSLGQGQTQETQYF TGCGCCAGCAGCTTGGGACAGGGCCAAACACAAGAGACCCAGTACTTC
. few TRBJ1-6 16 TRBV20-1 CSARDHVGEGGSPLHF TGCAGTGCTAGAGATCACGTCGGGGAGGGCGGTTCACCCCTCCACTTT
. few TRBJ1-4 15 TRBV6-5 CASSYRTLTNEKLFF TGTGCCAGCAGTTACAGGACTCTCACTAATGAAAAACTGTTTTTT
. . TRBJ2-5 14 TRBV5-8 CASSLRRVQETQYF TGTGCCAGCAGCTTGCGCAGGGTCCAAGAGACCCAGTACTTC
. few TRBJ2-4 16 TRBV7-9 CASSLVGKALKDIQYF TGTGCCAGCAGCTTAGTGGGGAAGGCCCTAAAAGACATTCAGTACTTC
. . TRBJ2-2 13 TRBV27 CASSFRGAGQVFF TGTGCCAGCAGTTTTAGGGGAGCGGGCCAGGTGTTTTTT
TRBD2 . TRBJ2-1 13 TRBV10-3 CAIRGGHYNEQFF TGTGCCATCCGCGGGGGTCACTACAATGAGCAGTTCTTC
. . TRBJ2-1 15 TRBV9 CASSVEATPYNEQFF TGTGCCAGCAGCGTAGAAGCGACTCCCTACAATGAGCAGTTCTTC
TRBD1 . TRBJ2-7 15 TRBV7-6 CASSLAAGGFYEQYF TGTGCCAGCAGCTTAGCGGCAGGGGGCTTCTACGAGCAGTACTTC
TRBD2 . TRBJ2-1 15 TRBV5-1 CASSLWGGEGTEQFF TGCGCCAGCAGCTTGTGGGGCGGGGAGGGTACTGAGCAGTTCTTC
. . TRBJ1-4 14 TRBV6-5 CASSLPTTNEKLFF TGTGCCAGCAGTCTACCAACAACTAATGAAAAACTGTTTTTT
TRBD1 few TRBJ1-4 16 TRBV4-3 CASSRDRAATNEKLFF TGCGCCAGCAGCAGGGACAGGGCCGCAACTAATGAAAAACTGTTTTTT
. . TRBJ1-5 14 TRBV20-1 CSARGETKNQPQHF TGCAGTGCCCGAGGGGAAACGAAGAATCAGCCCCAGCATTTT
. . TRBJ2-3 14 TRBV6-1 CASSPAAGGDTQYF TGTGCCAGCAGCCCCGCGGCTGGGGGAGATACGCAGTATTTT
. many TRBJ2-2 15 TRBV12-3/TRBV12-4 CASTTGTANTGELFF TGTGCCAGCACTACCGGGACGGCGAACACCGGGGAGCTGTTTTTT
TRBD2 . TRBJ2-2 17 TRBV11-2 CASSLNLGGGGTGELFF TGTGCCAGCAGCTTAAACCTCGGGGGGGGCGGCACCGGGGAGCTGTTTTTT
. . TRBJ1-3 13 TRBV20-1 CSAKGDSGNTIYF TGCAGTGCTAAGGGGGACTCTGGAAACACCATATATTTT
TRBD1 . TRBJ2-5 17 TRBV6-1 CASNDRGSIDGRETQYF TGTGCCAGCAACGACAGGGGCTCGATCGACGGACGAGAGACCCAGTACTTC
. . TRBJ2-5 14 TRBV20-1 CSASPGSGQETQYF TGCAGTGCTAGCCCAGGGAGTGGCCAAGAGACCCAGTACTTC
TRBD2 few TRBJ2-1 16 TRBV27 CASSFGGRAVFYEQFF TGTGCCAGCAGTTTTGGCGGGAGGGCCGTATTCTACGAGCAGTTCTTC
TRBD1 . TRBJ2-5 14 TRBV12-3/TRBV12-4 CASSHRTGKETQYF TGTGCCAGCAGTCATAGGACAGGGAAAGAGACCCAGTACTTC
. . TRBJ1-5 14 TRBV6-2/TRBV6-3 CASSSAGSNQPQHF TGTGCCAGCTCATCAGCCGGAAGCAATCAGCCCCAGCATTTT
. few TRBJ2-3 11 TRBV29-1 CSVGGAGTQYF TGCAGCGTTGGGGGGGCGGGTACGCAGTATTTT
. many TRBJ2-1 14 TRBV12-3/TRBV12-4 CASSFQTAYNEQFF TGTGCCAGCAGTTTTCAGACAGCCTACAATGAGCAGTTCTTC
. many TRBJ1-1 13 TRBV12-3/TRBV12-4 CASSAGFDTEAFF TGTGCCAGCAGTGCAGGGTTTGACACTGAAGCTTTCTTT
TRBD1 few TRBJ2-2 16 TRBV7-2 CASSSGGAAHTGELFF TGTGCCAGCAGCTCAGGGGGCGCGGCACATACCGGGGAGCTGTTTTTT
. . TRBJ2-3 12 TRBV7-2 CASSPPFPSQYF TGTGCCAGCAGCCCCCCCTTCCCCTCGCAGTATTTT
. . TRBJ2-7 13 TRBV7-2 CASSLDWTYEQYF TGTGCCAGCAGCTTAGATTGGACCTACGAGCAGTACTTC
TRBD1 . TRBJ2-3 20 TRBV11-2 CASSGRGSGTGAAYTDTQYF TGTGCCAGCAGCGGCCGGGGATCCGGGACAGGGGCCGCGTACACAGATACGCAGTATTTT
. few TRBJ2-7 13 TRBV20-1 CSAWARGPYEQYF TGCAGTGCTTGGGCCCGGGGCCCCTACGAGCAGTACTTC
. . TRBJ2-1 14 TRBV10-3 CATGGTDTYNEQFF TGTGCCACCGGTGGGACGGACACGTACAATGAGCAGTTCTTC
TRBD1 . TRBJ2-7 13 TRBV5-4 CANGRQGYYEQYF TGTGCCAATGGCAGACAGGGATACTACGAGCAGTACTTC
TRBD2 . TRBJ2-2 19 TRBV11-2 CASSLDAGLAGGGTGELFF TGTGCCAGCAGCTTAGACGCGGGACTAGCGGGGGGAGGCACCGGGGAGCTGTTTTTT
TRBD2 . TRBJ2-7 17 TRBV7-2 CASSLSGTSGSVREQYF TGTGCCAGCAGCTTATCCGGGACTAGCGGGAGTGTAAGGGAGCAGTACTTC
TRBD1 few TRBJ1-6 15 TRBV2 CASRWTGGALLPLHF TGTGCCAGCAGGTGGACAGGGGGCGCGTTACTCCCCCTCCACTTT
. once TRBJ1-5 16 TRBV5-1 CASSFFPKGSNQPQHF TGCGCCAGCAGCTTTTTCCCCAAGGGTAGCAATCAGCCCCAGCATTTT
TRBD2 . TRBJ2-2 14 TRBV20-1 CSASTGGNTGELFF TGCAGTGCTAGCACGGGAGGAAACACCGGGGAGCTGTTTTTT
. many TRBJ2-7 12 TRBV12-3/TRBV12-4 CASSSDNYEQYF TGTGCCAGCAGTTCAGACAACTACGAGCAGTACTTC
TRBD1 . TRBJ2-7 15 TRBV7-9 CASSLGTLQGNEQYF TGTGCCAGCAGCCTAGGGACACTACAGGGGAACGAGCAGTACTTC
TRBD1 . TRBJ2-7 13 TRBV5-1 CASSIGTAYEQYF TGCGCCAGCAGCATCGGGACAGCCTACGAGCAGTACTTC
TRBD2 . TRBJ2-7 14 TRBV27 CASSVLAGSYEQYF TGTGCCAGCAGTGTACTAGCGGGCTCCTACGAGCAGTACTTC
. many TRBJ1-6 13 TRBV4-3 CASSQAGNSPLHF TGCGCCAGCAGCCAGGCGGGAAATTCACCCCTCCACTTT
TRBD1 . TRBJ2-7 15 TRBV6-1 CASRSGQFSSYEQYF TGTGCCAGCAGGTCGGGACAGTTCAGCTCCTACGAGCAGTACTTC
. . TRBJ2-5 11 TRBV2 CTSSVGETQYF TGTACCAGCAGTGTGGGTGAGACCCAGTACTTC
TRBD2 . TRBJ2-3 15 TRBV5-1 CASSPGTTRSDTQYF TGCGCCAGCAGTCCCGGGACTACAAGATCAGATACGCAGTATTTT
TRBD1 once TRBJ1-5 15 TRBV9 CASSAGTGGGQPQHF TGTGCCAGCAGCGCCGGGACAGGGGGTGGACAGCCCCAGCATTTT
. . TRBJ2-7 13 TRBV6-2/TRBV6-3 CASSYGEKREQYF TGTGCCAGCAGTTACGGGGAAAAGCGGGAGCAGTACTTC